A single count supports the clone carrying this T cell receptor (beta chain). Its cognate antigen is unknown. Clones were read by immunoSEQ multiplex PCR, and TCRdb kept only the in-frame ones, dropping some. Here the sample spans about 82,000 clones, roughly 83% being singletons. This entry comes from a study of OX40 agonist ivuxolimab in advanced cancers. The wider study: Dose-escalation patients were diagnosed with hepatocellular carcinoma, melanoma, renal cell cancer or head and neck cancer. Overall study results and limits: Clonal expansion was among the lowest in partial responders at 0.1-3.0 mg/kg, especially CD8+. Part of the nonresponder group also had normalized T-cell clonal expansion that was low.

Germline V gene data show CDR1 as LNHDA and CDR2 as SQIVND (reference sequence). V dropped 6 bases and J dropped 6 bases, with 15 bases sitting between them. The CDR3 has 13 amino acids. The sequencing used CD4+ or CD8+ T cells sorted from blood, collected in a trial of the OX40 agonist ivuxolimab. The TCR was taken from an adult with an advanced solid tumor such as melanoma, head and neck, liver or kidney cancer. V gene TRBV19 combines with J gene TRBJ2-7; D is ambiguous. CDR3 loop: CASRYPRTGEQYF. CDR3 nucleotides: TGTGCCAGTAGGTACCCTAGAACGGGCGAGCAGTACTTC.